A single sample gave rise to the 22 T cell receptor beta chains below, sequenced in a study of T cell repertoires in ileal Crohn's disease. The method was immunoSEQ multiplex PCR; TCRdb's version includes in-frame clones alone and lacks a portion of them. The top ten hold about 6.8% of the sample, which has 14,000 or so clones, around four fifths seen once. The sequenced material came from ileal tissue. The source of these receptors is an adult with Crohn's disease.

V is TRBV5-4 and J is TRBJ1-6, with 9 bases that match TRBD1. CDR1 is SGHNT and CDR2 is YYREEE in the germline V gene (reference sequence). With V trimmed by 4 bases and J by 9 bases, 11 bases remained unmatched. This CDR3 region has 16 residues. The CDR3 nucleotides read TGTGCCAGCAGCCTGGACAGGGGACGAGCGACTTCACCCCTCCACTTT. Translating it yields CASSLDRGRATSPLHF.

The chain employs TRBV28 and TRBJ2-2; D remains ambiguous. Trimming pared 7 bases from V and 1 base from J, leaving 7 bases between. This CDR3 has 13 residues. Germline CDR1 is MDHEN and CDR2 is SYDVKM. CDR3: CASTFVNTGELFF. The CDR3 region has the DNA TGTGCCAGCACGTTTGTGAACACCGGGGAGCTGTTTTTT.

The rearrangement links TRBV28 to TRBJ2-5; TRBD1 might be the D (5 bases). The J call may be mistaken, given a closer DNA end match to TRBJ2-7. Germline-derived CDR1 and CDR2 are MDHEN and SYDVKM. The CDR3 spans 13 residues. The CDR3, as DNA: TGTGCCAGCAGTTTGGGGCATTACTACGAGCAGTACTTC. It specifies CASSLGHYYEQYF.

DNA of the CDR3: TGTGCCAGTAGCCCCCCTGGCGGCGAGACCCAGTACTTC. It encodes CASSPPGGETQYF. V gene TRBV19 combines with J gene TRBJ2-5; D uncertain. In germline, CDR1 is LNHDA, CDR2 SQIVND (reference sequence). The germline V and J ends were trimmed by 6 bases and 5 bases, with 13 bases remaining between them. The CDR3 contains 13 residues. Supplemented by reference TRBV19 and TRBJ2-5, the full variable domain reads DGGITQSPKYLFRKEGQNVTLSCEQNLNHDAMYWYRQDPGQGLRLIYYSQIVNDFQKGDIAEGYSVSREKKESFPLTVTSAQKNPTAFYLCASSPPGGETQYFGPGTRLLVL.

CDR3 coding DNA: TGTGCCAGCAGCTTACGGCGGGGGGCGAACACCGGGGAGCTGTTTTTT. This sequence encodes CASSLRRGANTGELFF. The chain employs TRBV7-2 and TRBJ2-2; 8 nucleotides match TRBD2. Looked up from germline, CDR1 is SGHTA and CDR2 is FQGNSA. V lost 2 bases and J lost 0; bases outside the gene matches: 2. This CDR3 comprises 16 residues.

Only one count was recorded for this clone. The chain links TRBV7-2 to TRBJ1-2, with 8 bases matching TRBD1. Trimming removed 3 bases from V and 6 bases from J; junction bases left unmatched: 6. Per germline, CDR1 SGHTA and CDR2 FQGNSA. The CDR3 is made up of 14 amino acids. The CDR3 DNA is TGTGCCAGCAGCTTCCTCCAGGGGGCGCATGGCTACACCTTC. This encodes CASSFLQGAHGYTF.

The J gene is TRBJ2-3, the V gene TRBV4-3; D gene uncertain. Trimming left V 0 bases short and J 8 bases short, with 15 bases between. Germline CDR1 reads LGHNA; CDR2 reads YSLEER. The CDR3 is made up of 15 amino acids. The DNA of the CDR3 is TGCGCCAGCAGCCAAGAGTCATCCGTCAGTGGTACGCAGTATTTT. It translates to CASSQESSVSGTQYF.

This chain connects TRBV6-5 to TRBJ2-3, with D maybe TRBD2 (5 bases). The V gene lost 6 bases and the J gene lost 1 base, with 5 bases spanning the gap. The CDR3 runs to 12 residues. Germline-derived CDR1 and CDR2 are MNHEY and SVGAGI. CDR3 protein: CASRAGTDTQYF. CDR3 in DNA: TGTGCCAGCAGAGCGGGCACAGATACGCAGTATTTT.

This chain joins TRBV5-6 and TRBJ1-1, with D perhaps matching TRBD1 (6 bases). V dropped 4 bases and J dropped 1 base, with 14 bases sitting between them. The CDR3 covers 15 residues. Germline CDR1 and CDR2: SGHDT and YYEEEE. CDR3 sequence reads: CASSPPGQRNTEAFF. The DNA of the CDR3 is TGTGCCAGCAGCCCGCCGGGACAAAGGAACACTGAAGCTTTCTTT. The full variable domain, with the rest looked up from reference TRBV5-6 and TRBJ1-1, is DAGVTQSPTHLIKTRGQQVTLRCSPKSGHDTVSWYQQALGQGPQFIFQYYEEEERQRGNFPDRFSGHQFPNYSSELNVNALLLGDSALYLCASSPPGQRNTEAFFGQGTRLTVV.

A single count supports this clone. V and J are TRBV28 and TRBJ2-3; D uncertain. This CDR3 is built from 15 residues. V was clipped by 3 bases and J by 1 base, with 11 bases between them. CDR1 MDHEN and CDR2 SYDVKM come from the germline V gene. The CDR3 coding sequence is TGTGCCAGCAGTTTTTTCAGAGGAGGCACAGATACGCAGTATTTT. Its protein product is CASSFFRGGTDTQYF.

This clone was detected once. This chain uses TRBV5-6 with TRBJ2-3, with 10 bases identical to TRBD2. Per the germline V gene, CDR1 is SGHDT and CDR2 is YYEEEE. The CDR3 is made up of 17 amino acids. After removal of 5 bases from V and 1 base from J, the junction contained 10 bases not matched to a gene. The CDR3 here is CASSPQREGARTDTQYF. For the CDR3, the DNA is TGTGCCAGCAGTCCCCAGCGGGAGGGGGCTCGCACAGATACGCAGTATTTT.

The rearrangement links TRBV6-5 to TRBJ1-2; 8 nucleotides agree with TRBD1. The J segment lost 7 bases and the V segment lost 0 bases, leaving 4 bases of the junction unmatched. This CDR3 contains 14 residues. The V gene's germline CDR1 is MNHEY and CDR2 SVGAGI. CDR3 region: CASSYSGTGGGYTF. For the CDR3, the DNA is TGTGCCAGCAGTTACTCTGGGACAGGTGGTGGCTACACCTTC.

The chain recombines TRBV5-8 with TRBJ2-1, with unresolved D. The CDR3 loop spans 14 amino acids. The germline V and J ends were trimmed by 3 bases and 0 bases, with 7 bases remaining between them. Germline CDR1 and CDR2: SGHTS and YDEGEE. The CDR3: CASSWPSSYNEQFF. In DNA, the CDR3 is TGTGCCAGCAGCTGGCCTAGCTCCTACAATGAGCAGTTCTTC.

Written as DNA, the CDR3 is TGTGCCAGCAGCCCTATGGGGACAGGGGGGAACACCATATATTTT. Protein: CASSPMGTGGNTIYF. The chain uses TRBV9 and TRBJ1-3, with 11 positions matching TRBD1. This CDR3 spans 15 amino acids. CDR1 SGDLS and CDR2 YYNGEE come from the germline V gene. J gave up 7 bases and V 4 bases, and 7 bases lay outside the gene matches.

Notes on this clone: One end of the junction varies from germline; a read error may be responsible. The rearrangement uses TRBV5-1 and TRBJ1-6; D is uncertain. This CDR3 spans 13 amino acids. Germline CDR1 is SGHRS and CDR2 is YFSETQ. Here the CDR3 reads CASRLDGNSPLHF. CDR3 nucleotides: TGCGCCAGCAGATTGGACGGTAATTCACCCCTCCACTTT.

To note about this clone: The same CDR3 is also encoded by other DNA sequences in this sample. The rearrangement links TRBV18 to TRBJ1-2, with D possibly being TRBD1 (6 bases). Germline V gene sequence: CDR1 KGHSH, CDR2 LQKENI. The V end was cut by 2 bases, the J end by 3 bases, with 7 bases between. The CDR3 length is 13 residues. CDR3 in amino acids: CASSPGGDYGYTF. In DNA, the CDR3 is TGTGCCAGCTCACCAGGGGGCGACTATGGCTACACCTTC.

This clone came up a few times. The J gene is TRBJ2-6, the V gene TRBV10-3, with D perhaps TRBD2 (6 bases). Germline CDR1 and CDR2: ENHRY and SYGVKD. V lost 5 bases and J 0 bases, leaving 11 bases between the germline ends. The CDR3 consists of 16 residues. The CDR3 spells CAISSGSNSGANVLTF. CDR3 coding DNA: TGTGCCATCAGTTCCGGGAGCAACTCTGGGGCCAACGTCCTGACTTTC.

The rearrangement joins TRBV28 to TRBJ2-1, with 12 bases aligning to TRBD2. The CDR3 extends over 13 amino acids. Germline values: CDR1 MDHEN, CDR2 SYDVKM. The trim removed 6 bases at V and 9 bases at J, leaving 3 bases unmatched. The CDR3 here is CASSSSGRGEQFF. CDR3 DNA: TGTGCCAGCAGCTCTAGCGGGAGGGGTGAGCAGTTCTTC.

The genes are TRBV5-4 and TRBJ2-3; 15 nucleotides align to TRBD2. The V and J ends lost 4 bases and 2 bases, in that order; junction bases with no gene match: 5. Germline V gives CDR1 SGHNT, CDR2 YYREEE (reference sequence). The CDR3 runs 17 residues. The CDR3 reads CASSAGLAGGTTDTQYF. The CDR3 DNA sequence: TGTGCCAGCAGCGCCGGACTAGCGGGGGGGACCACAGATACGCAGTATTTT.

The rearrangement uses TRBV27 and TRBJ2-7, with 8 bases that match TRBD2. Germline lookup yields CDR1 MNHEY and CDR2 SMNVEV (reference sequence). Trimming at V came to 6 bases and at J to 2 bases, leaving 12 bases not matched to a gene. This CDR3 comprises 16 residues. CDR3 in DNA: TGTGCCAGCAGCCCCGGGGGGGGCCCATTACCCTACGAGCAGTACTTC. This encodes CASSPGGGPLPYEQYF.

The chain is built from TRBV11-3 and TRBJ2-5, with a tentative D call TRBD1 (5 bases). Germline CDR1 reads SGHNT; CDR2 reads YENEEA. CDR3 length: 14 residues. V was clipped by 1 base and J by 1 base, with 7 bases between them. CDR3 region: CASSLAGFQETQYF. The CDR3 DNA reads as TGTGCCAGCAGCTTAGCAGGGTTCCAAGAGACCCAGTACTTC. Using reference TRBV11-3 and TRBJ2-5 for the parts outside the CDR3, the full variable domain is EAGVVQSPRYKIIEKKQPVAFWCNPISGHNTLYWYLQNLGQGPELLIRYENEEAVDDSQLPKDRFSAERLKGVDSTLKIQPAELGDSAVYLCASSLAGFQETQYFGPGTRLLVL.

The CDR3 DNA is TGTGCCAGCAGCCTTATCGGGACAGGGTGTTTCGATCGCGGCAATCAGCCCCAGCATTTT. Protein: CASSLIGTGCFDRGNQPQHF. The chain combines TRBV12-1 with TRBJ1-5; TRBD1, the D gene given by the table, was not confirmed from the DNA. TRBV12-1 is classified as a pseudogene. This CDR3 region has 20 residues.